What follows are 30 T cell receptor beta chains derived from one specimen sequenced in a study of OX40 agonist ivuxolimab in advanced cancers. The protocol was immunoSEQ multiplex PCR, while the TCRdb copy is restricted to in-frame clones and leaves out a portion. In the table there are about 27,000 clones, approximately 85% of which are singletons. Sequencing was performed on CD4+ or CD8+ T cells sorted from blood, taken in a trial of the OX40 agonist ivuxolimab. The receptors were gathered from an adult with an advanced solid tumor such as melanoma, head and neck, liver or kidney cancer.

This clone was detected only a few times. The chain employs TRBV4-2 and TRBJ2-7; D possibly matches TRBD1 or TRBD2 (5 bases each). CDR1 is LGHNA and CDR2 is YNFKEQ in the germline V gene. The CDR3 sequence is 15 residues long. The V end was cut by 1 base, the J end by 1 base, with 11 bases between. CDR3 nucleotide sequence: TGTGCCAGCAGCCAAGGAGGGACGTCGTCCTACGAGCAGTACTTC. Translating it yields CASSQGGTSSYEQYF.

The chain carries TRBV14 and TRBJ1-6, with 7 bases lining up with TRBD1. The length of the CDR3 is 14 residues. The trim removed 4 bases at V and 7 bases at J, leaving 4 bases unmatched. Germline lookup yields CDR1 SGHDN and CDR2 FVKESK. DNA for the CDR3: TGTGCCAGCAGCCCAACGGACAGGAATTCACCCCTCCACTTT. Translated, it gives CASSPTDRNSPLHF.

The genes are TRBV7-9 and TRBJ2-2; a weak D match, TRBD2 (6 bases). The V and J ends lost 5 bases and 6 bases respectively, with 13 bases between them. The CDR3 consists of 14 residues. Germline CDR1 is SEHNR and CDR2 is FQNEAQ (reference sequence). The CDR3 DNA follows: TGTGCCAGCAGCCCAGTAACGGGGGCCGGGGAGCTGTTTTTT. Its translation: CASSPVTGAGELFF. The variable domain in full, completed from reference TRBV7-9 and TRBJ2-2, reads DTGVSQNPRHKITKRGQNVTFRCDPISEHNRLYWYRQTLGQGPEFLTYFQNEAQLEKSRLLSDRFSAERPKGSFSTLEIQRTEQGDSAMYLCASSPVTGAGELFFGEGSRLTVL.

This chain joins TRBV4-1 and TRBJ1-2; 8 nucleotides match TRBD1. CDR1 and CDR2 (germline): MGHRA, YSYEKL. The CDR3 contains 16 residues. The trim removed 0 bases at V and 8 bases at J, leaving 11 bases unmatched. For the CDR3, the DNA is TGCGCCAGCAGCCAAGATCGGGGGCAGGGGGCCTGGGGCTACACCTTC. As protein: CASSQDRGQGAWGYTF.

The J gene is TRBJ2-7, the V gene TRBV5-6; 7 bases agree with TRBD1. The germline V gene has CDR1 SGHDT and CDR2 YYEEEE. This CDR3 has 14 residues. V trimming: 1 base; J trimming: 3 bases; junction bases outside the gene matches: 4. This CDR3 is CASSLRTGVYEQYF. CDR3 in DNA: TGTGCCAGCAGCTTGAGAACAGGGGTCTACGAGCAGTACTTC.

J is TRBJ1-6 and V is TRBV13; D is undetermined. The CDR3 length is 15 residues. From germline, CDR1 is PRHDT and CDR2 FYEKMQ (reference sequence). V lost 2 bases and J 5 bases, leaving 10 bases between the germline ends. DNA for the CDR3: TGTGCCAGCAGCTTAAGGCGGATTCATAATTCACCCCTCCACTTT. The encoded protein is CASSLRRIHNSPLHF.

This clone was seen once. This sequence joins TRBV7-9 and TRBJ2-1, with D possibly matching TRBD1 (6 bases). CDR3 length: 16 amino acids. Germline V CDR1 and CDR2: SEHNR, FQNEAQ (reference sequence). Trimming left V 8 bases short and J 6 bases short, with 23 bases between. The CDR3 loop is CASLHRAHILPNEQFF. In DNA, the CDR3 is TGTGCCAGCCTACACAGGGCCCATATCCTACCCAATGAGCAGTTCTTC.

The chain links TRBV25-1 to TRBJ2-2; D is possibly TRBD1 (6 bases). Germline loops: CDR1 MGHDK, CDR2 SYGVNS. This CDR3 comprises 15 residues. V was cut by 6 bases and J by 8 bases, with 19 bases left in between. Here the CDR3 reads CASRPQGARRGELFF. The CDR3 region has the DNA TGTGCCAGCAGACCACAGGGCGCGAGGAGAGGGGAGCTGTTTTTT.

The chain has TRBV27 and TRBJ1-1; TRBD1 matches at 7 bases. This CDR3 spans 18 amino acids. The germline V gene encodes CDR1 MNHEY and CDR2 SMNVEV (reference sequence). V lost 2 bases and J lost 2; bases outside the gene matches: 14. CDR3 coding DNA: TGTGCCAGCAGTTTACTCGCCCCCCCAGGGGGGAGAAACACTGAAGCTTTCTTT. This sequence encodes CASSLLAPPGGRNTEAFF.

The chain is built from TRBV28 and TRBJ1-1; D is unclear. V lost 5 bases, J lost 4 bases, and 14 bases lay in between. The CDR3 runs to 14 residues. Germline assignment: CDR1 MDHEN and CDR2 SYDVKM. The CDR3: CASSAPSGATEAFF. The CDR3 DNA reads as TGTGCCAGCAGTGCCCCCTCAGGTGCCACTGAAGCTTTCTTT.

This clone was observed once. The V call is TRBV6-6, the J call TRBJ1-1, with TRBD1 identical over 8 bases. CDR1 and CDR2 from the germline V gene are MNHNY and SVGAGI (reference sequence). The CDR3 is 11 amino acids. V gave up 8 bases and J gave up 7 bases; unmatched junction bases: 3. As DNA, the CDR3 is TGTGCCAGCCGGACAGGGCGTGAAGCTTTCTTT. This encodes CASRTGREAFF.

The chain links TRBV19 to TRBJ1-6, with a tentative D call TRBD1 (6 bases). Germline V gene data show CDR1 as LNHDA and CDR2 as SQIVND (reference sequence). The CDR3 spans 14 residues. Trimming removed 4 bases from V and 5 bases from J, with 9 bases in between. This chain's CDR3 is CASSTGANNSPLHF. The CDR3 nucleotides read TGTGCCAGTAGTACGGGGGCAAATAATTCACCCCTCCACTTT.

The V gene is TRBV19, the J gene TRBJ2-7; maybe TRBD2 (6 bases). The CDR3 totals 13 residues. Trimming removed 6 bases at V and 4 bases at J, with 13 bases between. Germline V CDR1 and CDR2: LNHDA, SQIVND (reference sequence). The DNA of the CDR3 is TGTGCCAGTAGCCCGGGACTCCTGTACGAGCAGTACTTC. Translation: CASSPGLLYEQYF.

The CDR3 loop reads CASSNFQGGNTEAFF. The CDR3 DNA follows: TGTGCCAGCTCTAACTTCCAGGGAGGGAACACTGAAGCTTTCTTT. The chain links TRBV5-4 to TRBJ1-1; possibly TRBD1 for D (5 bases). Trimming removed 7 bases from V and 1 base from J, with 17 bases in between. The CDR3 is made up of 15 amino acids. Germline-derived CDR1 and CDR2 are SGHNT and YYREEE (reference sequence). The full variable domain, with the rest looked up from reference TRBV5-4 and TRBJ1-1, is ETGVTQSPTHLIKTRGQQVTLRCSSQSGHNTVSWYQQALGQGPQFIFQYYREEENGRGNFPPRFSGLQFPNYSSELNVNALELDDSALYLCASSNFQGGNTEAFFGQGTRLTVV.

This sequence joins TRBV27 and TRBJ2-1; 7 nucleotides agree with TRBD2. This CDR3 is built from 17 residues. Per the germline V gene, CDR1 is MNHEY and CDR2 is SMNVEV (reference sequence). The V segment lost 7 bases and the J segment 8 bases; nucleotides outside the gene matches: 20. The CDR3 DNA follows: TGTGCCAGCACCCGCTCCGCGGGAGACGGGCCCGGAGATGAGCAGTTCTTC. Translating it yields CASTRSAGDGPGDEQFF.

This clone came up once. CDR3 sequence reads: CASRGLASLEQYF. DNA for the CDR3: TGTGCCAGTCGGGGACTAGCGTCGCTCGAGCAGTACTTC. The J gene is TRBJ2-7, the V gene TRBV27; 10 bases map to TRBD2. The J segment lost 6 bases and the V segment lost 9 bases, leaving 8 bases of the junction unmatched. This CDR3 has 13 amino acids. The germline gives CDR1 MNHEY, CDR2 SMNVEV (reference sequence).

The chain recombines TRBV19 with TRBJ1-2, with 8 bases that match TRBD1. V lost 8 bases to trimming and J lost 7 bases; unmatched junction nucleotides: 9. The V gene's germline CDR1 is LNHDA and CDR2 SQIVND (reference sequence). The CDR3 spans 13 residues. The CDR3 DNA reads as TGTGCCAGTTCCCAGGGACAGGCAGTTGGCTACACCTTC. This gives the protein CASSQGQAVGYTF.

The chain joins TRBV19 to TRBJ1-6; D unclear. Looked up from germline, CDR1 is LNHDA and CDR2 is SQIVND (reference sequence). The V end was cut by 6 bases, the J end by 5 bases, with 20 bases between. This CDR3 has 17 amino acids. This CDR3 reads CASRSPRLPPDNSPLHF. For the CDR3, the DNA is TGTGCCAGTAGATCACCACGACTCCCCCCCGATAATTCACCCCTCCACTTT. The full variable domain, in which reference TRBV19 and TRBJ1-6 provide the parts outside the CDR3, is DGGITQSPKYLFRKEGQNVTLSCEQNLNHDAMYWYRQDPGQGLRLIYYSQIVNDFQKGDIAEGYSVSREKKESFPLTVTSAQKNPTAFYLCASRSPRLPPDNSPLHFGNGTRLTVT.

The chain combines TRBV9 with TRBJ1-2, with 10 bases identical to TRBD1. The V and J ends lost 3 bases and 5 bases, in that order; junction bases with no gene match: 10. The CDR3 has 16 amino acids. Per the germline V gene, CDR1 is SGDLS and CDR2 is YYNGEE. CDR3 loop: CASSDGVRTGGYGYTF. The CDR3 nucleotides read TGTGCCAGCAGCGACGGGGTCCGGACAGGGGGTTATGGCTACACCTTC.

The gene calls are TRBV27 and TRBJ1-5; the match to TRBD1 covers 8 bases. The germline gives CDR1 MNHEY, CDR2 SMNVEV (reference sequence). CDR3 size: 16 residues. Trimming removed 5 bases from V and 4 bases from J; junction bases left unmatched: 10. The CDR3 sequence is CASSRQGALGNQPQHF. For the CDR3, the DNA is TGTGCCAGCAGTCGCCAGGGGGCCCTGGGGAATCAGCCCCAGCATTTT.

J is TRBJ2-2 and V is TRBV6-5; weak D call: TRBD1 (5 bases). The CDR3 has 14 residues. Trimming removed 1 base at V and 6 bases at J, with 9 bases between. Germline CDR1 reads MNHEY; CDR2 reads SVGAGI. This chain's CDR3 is CASSYFQGAGELFF. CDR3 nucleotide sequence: TGTGCCAGCAGTTACTTCCAGGGCGCCGGGGAGCTGTTTTTT.

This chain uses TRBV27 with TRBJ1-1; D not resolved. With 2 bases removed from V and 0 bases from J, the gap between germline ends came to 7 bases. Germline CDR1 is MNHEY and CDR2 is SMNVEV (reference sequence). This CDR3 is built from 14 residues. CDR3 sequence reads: CASSLHSMNTEAFF. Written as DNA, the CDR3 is TGTGCCAGCAGTTTACACAGCATGAACACTGAAGCTTTCTTT.

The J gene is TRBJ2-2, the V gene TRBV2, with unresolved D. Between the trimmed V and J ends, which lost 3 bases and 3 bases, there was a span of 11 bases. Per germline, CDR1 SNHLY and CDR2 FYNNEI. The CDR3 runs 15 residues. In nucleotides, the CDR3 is TGTGCCAGCAGTGACACTCCAAAGGACACCGGGGAGCTGTTTTTT. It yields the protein CASSDTPKDTGELFF.

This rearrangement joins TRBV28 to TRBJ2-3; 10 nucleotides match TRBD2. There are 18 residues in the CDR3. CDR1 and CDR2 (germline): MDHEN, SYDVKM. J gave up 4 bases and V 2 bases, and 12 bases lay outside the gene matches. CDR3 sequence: CASSLGLAGELGPDTQYF. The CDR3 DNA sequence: TGTGCCAGCAGTTTAGGGCTAGCGGGGGAACTAGGTCCAGATACGCAGTATTTT.

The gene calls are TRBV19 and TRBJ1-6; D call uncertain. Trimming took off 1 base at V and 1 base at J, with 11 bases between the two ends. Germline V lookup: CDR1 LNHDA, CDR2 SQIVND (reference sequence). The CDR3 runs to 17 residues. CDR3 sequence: CASSIGEGDSYNSPLHF. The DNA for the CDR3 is TGTGCCAGTAGTATAGGGGAAGGAGATTCCTATAATTCACCCCTCCACTTT.

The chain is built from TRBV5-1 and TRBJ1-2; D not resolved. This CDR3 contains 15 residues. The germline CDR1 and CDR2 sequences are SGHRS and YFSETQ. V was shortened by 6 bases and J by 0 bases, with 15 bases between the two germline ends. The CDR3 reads CASNTAQSSNYGYTF. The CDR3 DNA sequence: TGCGCCAGCAACACGGCCCAGTCTTCTAACTATGGCTACACCTTC.

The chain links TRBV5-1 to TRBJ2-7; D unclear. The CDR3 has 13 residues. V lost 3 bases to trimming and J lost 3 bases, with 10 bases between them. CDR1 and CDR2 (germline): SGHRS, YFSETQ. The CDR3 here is CASSWGFNYEQYF. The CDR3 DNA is TGCGCCAGCAGCTGGGGATTCAACTACGAGCAGTACTTC.

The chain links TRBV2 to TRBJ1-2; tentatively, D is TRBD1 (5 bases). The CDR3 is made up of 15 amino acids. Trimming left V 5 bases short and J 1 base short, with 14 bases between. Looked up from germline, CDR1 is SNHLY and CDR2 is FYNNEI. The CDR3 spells CASSPWDRFNYGYTF. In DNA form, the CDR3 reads TGTGCCAGCAGTCCCTGGGACCGCTTTAACTATGGCTACACCTTC.

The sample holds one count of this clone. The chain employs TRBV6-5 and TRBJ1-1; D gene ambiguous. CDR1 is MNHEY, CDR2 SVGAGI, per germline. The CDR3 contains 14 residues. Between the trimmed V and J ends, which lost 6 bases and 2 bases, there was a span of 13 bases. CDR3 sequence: CASRPNVPNTEAFF. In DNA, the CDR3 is TGTGCCAGCAGGCCGAATGTCCCTAACACTGAAGCTTTCTTT.

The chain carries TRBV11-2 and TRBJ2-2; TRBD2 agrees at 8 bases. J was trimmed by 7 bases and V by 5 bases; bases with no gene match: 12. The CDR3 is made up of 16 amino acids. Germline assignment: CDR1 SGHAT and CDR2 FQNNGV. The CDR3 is CASSPGERGSNGELFF. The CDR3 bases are TGTGCCAGCAGCCCCGGGGAGCGGGGGAGTAACGGGGAGCTGTTTTTT.